A selection of T cell receptor beta chains follows, all from one sample in a study of blood T cell repertoires in COVID-19. This table comes from immunoSEQ multiplex PCR, and its TCRdb copy is limited to in-frame clones, with some not included. The sample has 150,000 to 200,000 clones, about 85% seen once. Sequencing used peripheral blood. The receptor set was obtained from a woman in her forties with COVID-19, enrolled during active disease. Each CDR3 is given with its conserved first and last residue. Each record gives: J gene, V gene, D gene, clone size, CDR3 protein, CDR3 DNA. A D gene is named only where the DNA matches it firmly. The listing skips clone size in some rows; elsewhere it reads once, few, many or a size class.

j_gene: TRBJ2-7
v_gene: TRBV6-5
d_gene: TRBD1
abundance: NA
CDR3aa: CASSYGTESYEQYF
CDR3nt: TGTGCCAGCAGTTACGGGACAGAGTCCTACGAGCAGTACTTC

j_gene: TRBJ2-5
v_gene: TRBV7-9
d_gene: NA
abundance: NA
CDR3aa: CASTLIGGFQETQYF
CDR3nt: TGTGCCAGCACGTTGATAGGAGGGTTCCAAGAGACCCAGTACTTC

j_gene: TRBJ1-1
v_gene: TRBV5-1
d_gene: NA
abundance: NA
CDR3aa: CASSHGSLNTEAFF
CDR3nt: TGCGCCAGCAGCCACGGGTCTCTAAACACTGAAGCTTTCTTT

j_gene: TRBJ2-4
v_gene: TRBV18
d_gene: TRBD2
abundance: NA
CDR3aa: CASSPASGREGPKQYF
CDR3nt: TGTGCCAGCTCACCGGCTAGCGGGAGGGAAGGCCCTAAGCAGTACTTC

j_gene: TRBJ1-2
v_gene: TRBV19
d_gene: TRBD1
abundance: once
CDR3aa: CASSPTGVGVNGYTF
CDR3nt: TGTGCCAGTAGCCCAACAGGGGTAGGTGTAAATGGCTACACCTTC

j_gene: TRBJ2-1
v_gene: TRBV15
d_gene: NA
abundance: NA
CDR3aa: CATSRDPSNEQFF
CDR3nt: TGTGCCACCAGCAGAGACCCCTCCAATGAGCAGTTCTTC

j_gene: TRBJ1-6
v_gene: TRBV5-4
d_gene: NA
abundance: many
CDR3aa: CASSLDSPSISPLHF
CDR3nt: TGTGCCAGCAGCTTGGATAGTCCGTCGATTTCACCCCTCCACTTT

j_gene: TRBJ2-7
v_gene: TRBV27
d_gene: NA
abundance: NA
CDR3aa: CASSPRPEGVWDEQYF
CDR3nt: TGTGCCAGCAGTCCCCGGCCCGAGGGAGTCTGGGACGAGCAGTACTTC

j_gene: TRBJ2-4
v_gene: TRBV7-2
d_gene: NA
abundance: once
CDR3aa: CASSFRRTAKNIQYF
CDR3nt: TGTGCCAGCAGCTTTCGACGGACTGCCAAAAACATTCAGTACTTC

j_gene: TRBJ1-2
v_gene: TRBV18
d_gene: NA
abundance: NA
CDR3aa: CASSPPAVRGYTF
CDR3nt: TGTGCCAGCTCACCACCGGCGGTACGCGGCTACACCTTC

j_gene: TRBJ2-3
v_gene: TRBV28
d_gene: TRBD1
abundance: NA
CDR3aa: CASPPGQGIADTQYF
CDR3nt: TGTGCCAGTCCACCGGGACAGGGCATCGCAGATACGCAGTATTTT

j_gene: TRBJ2-2
v_gene: TRBV11-3
d_gene: NA
abundance: once
CDR3aa: CASSLETPGNTGELFF
CDR3nt: TGTGCCAGCAGCTTAGAGACCCCGGGTAACACCGGGGAGCTGTTTTTT

j_gene: TRBJ2-7
v_gene: TRBV27
d_gene: TRBD1
abundance: NA
CDR3aa: CASSLGQGQYEQYF
CDR3nt: TGTGCCAGCAGTTTAGGACAGGGCCAGTACGAGCAGTACTTC

j_gene: TRBJ2-3
v_gene: TRBV19
d_gene: TRBD2
abundance: NA
CDR3aa: CASSIWASGGSTDTQYF
CDR3nt: TGTGCCAGTAGTATCTGGGCTAGCGGGGGCAGCACAGATACGCAGTATTTT

j_gene: TRBJ2-3
v_gene: TRBV3-1/TRBV3-2
d_gene: TRBD2
abundance: NA
CDR3aa: CASAWAGADTDTQYF
CDR3nt: TGTGCCAGCGCGTGGGCGGGAGCCGACACAGATACGCAGTATTTT